This T cell receptor (beta chain) derives from a study of control samples from healthy donors and cancer patients. Germline values: CDR1 GTSNPN, CDR2 SVGIG (reference sequence). The CDR3 spans 15 residues. Trimming cost V 1 base and J 8 bases, with 15 bases left between them. TCRdb's table, derived via immunoSEQ multiplex PCR, lists solely in-frame clones and lacks some. Among more than 110,000 clones listed, roughly 92% were seen once. Material for sequencing was blood. This chain connects TRBV30 to TRBJ1-6; no firm D call. The sequence came from a man aged 25-45 years in good health. The CDR3 nucleotides read TGTGCCTGGAGTGAAGGAGCGGCAGGCGATTCACCCCTCCACTTT. This gives the protein CAWSEGAAGDSPLHF.